This T cell receptor beta chain was identified during a study of T-cell reconstitution after alpha-beta-depleted transplantation in children. This clonotype was counted between two and nine times. A TCRbeta library incorporating unique molecular identifiers was prepared. Using its own MiXCR run on the PCR reads, TCRdb lists one record per CDR3 protein. The repertoire holds about 150,000 distinct CDR3 sequences, around 10% seen once, with 15% to 20% in the top ten. Trimming pared 1 base from V and 4 bases from J, leaving 6 bases between. CDR1 is SGHTA and CDR2 is FQGNSA in the germline V gene. This CDR3 contains 13 residues.

Sequenced material: PBMCs, mostly from graft donor cells, taken 180 days after TCRalphabeta/CD19-depleted stem cell transplant. The rearrangement joins TRBV7-2 to TRBJ2-3; the D gene is possibly TRBD2 (6 bases). The sequence came from a female patient between 2 and 15 years old who had a stem cell transplant for congenital amegakaryocytic thrombocytopenia, so the T cells may come from the graft donor. CDR3 loop: CASSLGLADTQYF. The CDR3 bases are TGTGCCAGCAGCTTAGGACTAGCAGATACGCAGTATTTT.